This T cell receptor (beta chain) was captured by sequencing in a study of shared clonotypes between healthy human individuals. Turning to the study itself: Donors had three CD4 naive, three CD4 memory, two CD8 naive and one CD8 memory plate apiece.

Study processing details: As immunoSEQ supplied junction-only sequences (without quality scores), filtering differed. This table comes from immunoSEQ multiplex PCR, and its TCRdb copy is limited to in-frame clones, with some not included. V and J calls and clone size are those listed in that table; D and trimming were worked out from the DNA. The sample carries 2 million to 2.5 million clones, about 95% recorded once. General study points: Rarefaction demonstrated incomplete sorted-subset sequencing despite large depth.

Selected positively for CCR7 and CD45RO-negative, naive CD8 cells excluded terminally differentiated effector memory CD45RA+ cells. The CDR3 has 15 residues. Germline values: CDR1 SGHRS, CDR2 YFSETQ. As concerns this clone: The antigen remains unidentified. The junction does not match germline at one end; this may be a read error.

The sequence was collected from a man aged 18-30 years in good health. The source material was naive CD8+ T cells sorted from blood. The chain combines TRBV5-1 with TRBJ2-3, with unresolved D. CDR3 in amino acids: CASSLSERRTDTQYF. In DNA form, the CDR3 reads TGCGCCAGCAGCTTGTCGGAACGACGCACAGATACACAGTATTTT.